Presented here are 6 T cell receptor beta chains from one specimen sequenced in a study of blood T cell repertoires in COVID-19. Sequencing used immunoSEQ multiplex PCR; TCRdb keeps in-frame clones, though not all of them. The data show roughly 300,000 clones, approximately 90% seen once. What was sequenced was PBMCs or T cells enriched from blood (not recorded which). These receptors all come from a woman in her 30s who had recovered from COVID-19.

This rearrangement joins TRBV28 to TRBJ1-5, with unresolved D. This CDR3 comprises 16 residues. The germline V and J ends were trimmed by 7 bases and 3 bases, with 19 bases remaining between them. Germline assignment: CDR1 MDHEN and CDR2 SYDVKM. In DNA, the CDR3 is TGTGCCAGCATCCTACGGGTGTTCGGCACCAATCAGCCCCAGCATTTT. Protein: CASILRVFGTNQPQHF.

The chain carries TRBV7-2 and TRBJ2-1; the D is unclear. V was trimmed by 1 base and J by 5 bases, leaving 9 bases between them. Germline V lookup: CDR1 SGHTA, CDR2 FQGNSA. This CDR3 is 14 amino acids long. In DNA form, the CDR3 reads TGTGCCAGCAGCTTAGGGGCAGGAAACAATGAGCAGTTCTTC. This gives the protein CASSLGAGNNEQFF.

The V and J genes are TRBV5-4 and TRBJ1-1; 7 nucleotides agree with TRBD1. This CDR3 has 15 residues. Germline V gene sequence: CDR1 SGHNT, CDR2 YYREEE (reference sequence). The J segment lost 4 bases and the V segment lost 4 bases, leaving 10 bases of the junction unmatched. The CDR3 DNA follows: TGTGCCAGCAGCGTCGGGACAGAATCTTTCACTGAAGCTTTCTTT. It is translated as CASSVGTESFTEAFF.

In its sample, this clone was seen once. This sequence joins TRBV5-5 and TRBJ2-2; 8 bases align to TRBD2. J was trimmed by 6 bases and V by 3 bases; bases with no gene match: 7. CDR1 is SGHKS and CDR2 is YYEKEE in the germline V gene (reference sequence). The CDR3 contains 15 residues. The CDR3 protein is CASSSRGGVAGELFF. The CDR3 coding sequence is TGTGCCAGCAGCTCCCGGGGGGGGGTTGCCGGGGAGCTGTTTTTT.

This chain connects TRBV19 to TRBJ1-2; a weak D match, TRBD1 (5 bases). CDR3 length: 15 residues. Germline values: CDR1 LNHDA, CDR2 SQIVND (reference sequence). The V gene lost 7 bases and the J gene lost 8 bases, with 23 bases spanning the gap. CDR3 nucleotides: TGTGCCAGTACTGGACATACAGCAAGTATGTGGGGCTACACCTTC. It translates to CASTGHTASMWGYTF.

The CDR3 DNA follows: TGTGCCAGCAGCGTAGGAGCGGGAGGGCCGGTCGGGGAGCTGTTTTTT. Protein sequence: CASSVGAGGPVGELFF. The V gene is TRBV9, the J gene TRBJ2-2; 10 bases match TRBD2. Trimming took 0 bases from V and 7 from J; bases not matched to a gene: 6. This CDR3 contains 16 residues. Germline values: CDR1 SGDLS, CDR2 YYNGEE.